This is a list of T cell receptor beta chains from one sample in a study of blood T cells in healthy people across ages. TCRdb itself ran the 5' RACE reads through MiXCR, one entry per CDR3 protein. The sample carries 700,000 to 950,000 distinct CDR3 sequences, roughly 44% recorded once. The specimen was blood. The receptors shown here come from a woman aged 55-70 years in good health. The CDR3 runs from the conserved cysteine through the conserved F or W. A D gene is named only where the DNA matches it firmly. Rows give clone size only sometimes, using once, few, many, or a class for an expanded clone.

TRBJ1-2	TRBD1	.	TRBV12-3/TRBV12-4	CASSSRTGTPGGYTF	TGTGCCAGCAGTTCCAGGACAGGGACGCCCGGGGGCTACACCTTC
TRBJ2-7	.	few	TRBV7-8	CASSVALYEQYF	TGTGCCAGCAGCGTCGCCCTCTACGAGCAGTACTTC
TRBJ1-1	.	.	TRBV25-1	CASSAGGYTEAFF	TGTGCCAGCAGTGCGGGCGGGTACACTGAAGCTTTCTTT
TRBJ2-7	TRBD2	.	TRBV7-3	CASSLSAGGLYEQYF	TGTGCCAGCAGCTTATCGGCGGGGGGTCTCTACGAGCAGTACTTC
TRBJ1-5	TRBD1	few	TRBV6-2/TRBV6-3	CASSFLTGTQQPQHF	TGTGCCAGCAGCTTCCTGACAGGGACCCAACAGCCCCAGCATTTT
TRBJ2-2	.	.	TRBV6-2/TRBV6-3	CASSRRTAPSTGELFF	TGTGCCAGCAGCCGACGGACAGCCCCGAGCACCGGGGAGCTGTTTTTT
TRBJ1-5	TRBD1	.	TRBV4-2	CAGSTKTGGTQPQHF	TGTGCCGGCAGCACCAAGACAGGGGGGACTCAGCCCCAGCATTTT
TRBJ2-7	.	few	TRBV12-3/TRBV12-4	CASSFSGRGYEQYF	TGTGCCAGCAGTTTTTCGGGGAGAGGCTACGAGCAGTACTTC
TRBJ1-2	.	many	TRBV27	CASSYRDNYGYTF	TGTGCCAGCAGTTACAGGGATAACTATGGCTACACCTTC
TRBJ1-6	.	.	TRBV18	CASSTRELNSPLHF	TGTGCCAGCTCAACCCGGGAACTCAATTCACCCCTCCACTTT
TRBJ2-2	TRBD2	.	TRBV4-3	CASSHATSSSYNTGELFF	TGCGCCAGCAGTCACGCGACTAGCAGCTCTTATAACACCGGGGAGCTGTTTTTT
TRBJ2-1	.	many	TRBV24-1	CATSDVGQKEQFF	TGTGCCACCAGTGATGTGGGACAAAAAGAGCAGTTCTTC
TRBJ2-2	TRBD2	.	TRBV29-1	CSVTGRPGTGELFF	TGCAGCGTTACCGGGAGGCCCGGCACCGGGGAGCTGTTTTTT
TRBJ2-2	TRBD2	.	TRBV6-5	CASSYTSGRVGELFF	TGTGCCAGCAGTTATACTAGCGGGAGGGTCGGGGAGCTGTTTTTT
TRBJ1-2	.	.	TRBV7-6	CASSFRGEGHGYTF	TGTGCCAGCAGCTTTAGAGGGGAGGGTCATGGCTACACCTTC
TRBJ2-1	TRBD2	.	TRBV11-2	CASSLVIYQGGGGNEQFF	TGTGCCAGCAGCTTAGTGATTTATCAGGGCGGGGGGGGAAATGAGCAGTTCTTC
TRBJ2-3	TRBD2	.	TRBV6-1	CASMETSGSWSTDTQYF	TGTGCCAGCATGGAAACTAGCGGGAGCTGGAGCACAGATACGCAGTATTTT
TRBJ2-5	.	.	TRBV7-2	CASSKAGEETQYF	TGTGCCAGCAGTAAGGCAGGGGAAGAGACCCAGTACTTC
TRBJ1-2	.	many	TRBV6-2/TRBV6-3	CASSFGLYGYTF	TGTGCCAGCAGTTTCGGACTCTATGGCTACACCTTC
TRBJ2-1	.	many	TRBV9	CASSAEWGGGRNEQFF	TGTGCCAGCAGCGCGGAGTGGGGAGGTGGGAGGAATGAGCAGTTCTTC
TRBJ1-3	.	.	TRBV6-6	CASSRPVGDGNTIYF	TGTGCCAGCAGCCGACCCGTGGGTGATGGAAACACCATATATTTT
TRBJ1-1	TRBD1	.	TRBV7-3	CASSLGDRGLTEAFF	TGTGCCAGCAGCTTAGGGGACAGGGGGCTGACTGAAGCTTTCTTT
TRBJ2-1	.	few	TRBV20-1	CSASPELYNEQFF	TGCAGTGCTAGCCCAGAGTTGTACAATGAGCAGTTCTTC